A single sample is the source of the 24 T cell receptor beta chains below, sequenced in a study of T-cell reconstitution after alpha-beta-depleted transplantation in children. The TCRbeta library was prepared with unique molecular identifiers. TCRdb reanalysed the PCR reads using MiXCR and keeps one entry per CDR3 protein. Here the sample spans more than 400,000 distinct CDR3 sequences, 43% being singletons. This sample comprised PBMCs, obtained before TCRalphabeta/CD19-depleted stem cell transplant. These receptors all stem from a girl aged 2-9 years with aplastic anemia, due to receive a stem cell transplant.

The gene calls are TRBV5-6 and TRBJ1-2, with D unresolved. V was cut by 0 bases and J by 6 bases, with 9 bases left in between. Germline CDR1 and CDR2: SGHDT and YYEEEE. This CDR3 has 13 residues. The CDR3 DNA reads as TGTGCCAGCAGCTTGGATCTAAACGATGGCTACACCTTC. Encoded protein: CASSLDLNDGYTF.

This clonotype was recorded many times. This CDR3 is CASSLGDMGSGELFF. The CDR3 region has the DNA TGTGCCAGCAGCTTAGGAGATATGGGGTCCGGGGAGCTGTTTTTT. The rearrangement uses TRBV7-2 and TRBJ2-2; D is ambiguous. Trimming took 1 base from V and 6 from J, leaving 12 bases between them. Germline V gene sequence: CDR1 SGHTA, CDR2 FQGNSA. This CDR3 comprises 15 residues.

The rearrangement links TRBV7-2 to TRBJ2-1, with 9 bases fitting TRBD1. V shed 6 bases, J shed 10 bases, and the junction held 13 bases outside the gene matches. The length of the CDR3 is 15 residues. Per the germline V gene, CDR1 is SGHTA and CDR2 is FQGNSA. The CDR3 sequence is CASRTGGNGGQEQFF. For the CDR3, the DNA is TGTGCCAGCAGGACAGGGGGGAACGGGGGCCAAGAGCAGTTCTTC.

The genes are TRBV12-3 or TRBV12-4 and TRBJ2-3, with a weak D call TRBD2 (6 bases). The CDR3 consists of 15 residues. V was cut by 4 bases and J by 0 bases, with 11 bases left in between. The CDR3 loop is CASSSGVASTDTQYF. CDR3 in DNA: TGTGCCAGCAGTTCGGGGGTTGCTAGCACAGATACGCAGTATTTT.

The rearrangement joins TRBV9 to TRBJ2-5; TRBD1 matches 10 bases. Germline lookup yields CDR1 SGDLS and CDR2 YYNGEE. CDR3 size: 15 residues. With V trimmed by 4 bases and J by 3 bases, 6 bases remained unmatched. The CDR3 reads CASSPRQGAKETQYF. The CDR3 DNA follows: TGTGCCAGCAGCCCCAGACAGGGGGCAAAAGAGACCCAGTACTTC.

The gene calls are TRBV20-1 and TRBJ2-3; 9 bases fit TRBD1. CDR1 and CDR2 (germline): DFQATT, SNEGSKA (reference sequence). J gave up 5 bases and V 1 base, and 13 bases lay outside the gene matches. The CDR3 has 17 residues. CDR3 DNA: TGCAGTGCTAGAGCTCTTCCCCGGGACAGGGTGGGAGATACGCAGTATTTT. This codes for CSARALPRDRVGDTQYF.

The chain couples TRBV20-1 to TRBJ2-3; tentatively, D is TRBD1 or TRBD2 (6 bases each). The CDR3 covers 15 residues. V shed 0 bases and J shed 8 bases, with 18 bases lying between them. Germline V gene sequence: CDR1 DFQATT, CDR2 SNEGSKA (reference sequence). CDR3: CSARDRGTRLFTQYF. CDR3 DNA: TGCAGTGCTAGAGATAGGGGGACTCGACTATTTACGCAGTATTTT.

In this sample, this clonotype turned up a few times. V is TRBV20-1 and J is TRBJ1-3; D is unclear. V was pared by 5 bases and J by 0 bases, with 14 bases between. CDR1 DFQATT and CDR2 SNEGSKA come from the germline V gene (reference sequence). This CDR3 comprises 15 residues. DNA for the CDR3: TGCAGTGCTGGGCGTCGTGGGAGCTCTGGAAACACCATATATTTT. Protein product: CSAGRRGSSGNTIYF.

The chain combines TRBV20-1 with TRBJ1-1, with D possibly being TRBD1 (5 bases). CDR1 is DFQATT, CDR2 SNEGSKA, per germline (reference sequence). V dropped 6 bases and J dropped 3 bases, with 17 bases sitting between them. The length of the CDR3 is 14 residues. The CDR3 here is CSALGTGRYTEAFF. The CDR3 bases are TGCAGTGCCCTTGGGACGGGACGGTACACTGAAGCTTTCTTT.

V is TRBV28 and J is TRBJ2-5; D is unclear. V was shortened by 3 bases and J by 5 bases, with 10 bases between the two germline ends. The CDR3 is 13 amino acids. Germline CDR1 MDHEN, CDR2 SYDVKM. The CDR3 is CASSFSSLETQYF. The DNA of the CDR3 is TGTGCCAGCAGTTTTTCAAGTTTGGAGACCCAGTACTTC.

The genes are TRBV20-1 and TRBJ2-4; possible D gene TRBD1, 6 bases. Germline V gives CDR1 DFQATT, CDR2 SNEGSKA (reference sequence). The V end lost 0 bases, the J end lost 2 bases, and 14 bases lay between the germline ends. This CDR3 region has 16 residues. CDR3 bases: TGCAGTGCTAGAGATTGGGACACCTCTTCCAAAAACATTCAGTACTTC. It translates to CSARDWDTSSKNIQYF.

The V and J genes are TRBV20-1 and TRBJ1-6, with D perhaps matching TRBD1 (5 bases). CDR3 length equals 12 residues. CDR1 and CDR2 (germline): DFQATT, SNEGSKA (reference sequence). Trimming removed 2 bases from V and 8 bases from J, with 7 bases in between. CDR3 DNA sequence: TGCAGTGCTAGAACGGGGGATTCACCCCTCCACTTT. This codes for CSARTGDSPLHF.

This clonotype was observed at least ten times. The chain is built from TRBV28 and TRBJ1-1, with TRBD1 matching over 10 bases. CDR3 length equals 14 residues. CDR1 and CDR2 from the germline V gene are MDHEN and SYDVKM. V lost 5 bases to trimming and J lost 11 bases; unmatched junction nucleotides: 11. CDR3 amino acids: CASSVPGQGPRAFF. CDR3 DNA sequence: TGTGCCAGCAGTGTTCCGGGACAGGGGCCGCGGGCTTTCTTT.

In this sample, this clonotype turned up many times. The chain uses TRBV5-1 and TRBJ2-7; D is possibly TRBD1 (6 bases). CDR3 length: 12 residues. Germline CDR1 reads SGHRS; CDR2 reads YFSETQ. V was pared by 0 bases and J by 5 bases, with 6 bases between. The DNA of the CDR3 is TGCGCCAGCAGCTTGGCAGGGGACGAGCAGTACTTC. Translated, it gives CASSLAGDEQYF.

V and J are TRBV19 and TRBJ2-5; 8 bases agree with TRBD1. After removal of 7 bases from V and 2 bases from J, the junction contained 9 bases not matched to a gene. Germline V lookup: CDR1 LNHDA, CDR2 SQIVND (reference sequence). The CDR3 runs to 15 residues. DNA for the CDR3: TGTGCCAGTAATAATCTTGGACAGGGTCAAGAGACCCAGTACTTC. The encoded protein is CASNNLGQGQETQYF.

The sample holds a few counts of this clonotype. The rearrangement joins TRBV10-3 to TRBJ2-3; tentative D call: TRBD1 (6 bases). CDR1 is ENHRY, CDR2 SYGVKD, per germline. The CDR3 is made up of 20 amino acids. V dropped 4 bases and J dropped 0 bases, with 26 bases sitting between them. In nucleotides, the CDR3 is TGTGCCATCAGTGGTGCCCCTCGTTTGAACAGGGCTGTAAGCACAGATACGCAGTATTTT. The encoded protein is CAISGAPRLNRAVSTDTQYF.

In its sample, this clonotype was seen many times. The chain has TRBV5-1 and TRBJ2-2; perhaps TRBD2 as D (6 bases). Per the germline V gene, CDR1 is SGHRS and CDR2 is YFSETQ. This CDR3 is built from 15 residues. Deletions cut 1 base from V and 5 bases from J, with 12 bases between. CDR3 sequence reads: CASSLTLGGTGELFF. In DNA form, the CDR3 reads TGCGCCAGCAGCTTGACCTTAGGAGGGACCGGGGAGCTGTTTTTT. The full variable domain, rest sourced from reference TRBV5-1 and TRBJ2-2, is KAGVTQTPRYLIKTRGQQVTLSCSPISGHRSVSWYQQTPGQGLQFLFEYFSETQRNKGNFPGRFSGRQFSNSRSEMNVSTLELGDSALYLCASSLTLGGTGELFFGEGSRLTVL.

V is TRBV30 and J is TRBJ2-3; 12 nucleotides align to TRBD2. The CDR3 length is 16 residues. Germline V gives CDR1 GTSNPN, CDR2 SVGIG (reference sequence). With 3 bases clipped from V and 5 bases from J, the junction kept 9 bases outside the gene matches. CDR3: CAWRGPSGGAKDTQYF. The CDR3 nucleotides read TGTGCCTGGAGAGGCCCTAGCGGGGGGGCTAAAGATACGCAGTATTTT.

This chain links TRBV12-3 or TRBV12-4 with TRBJ1-1; TRBD1 aligns across 7 bases. This CDR3 comprises 13 residues. V shed 9 bases, J shed 0 bases, and the junction held 4 bases outside the gene matches. CDR3 sequence: CARTGTMNTEAFF. As DNA, the CDR3 is TGTGCCAGGACAGGGACCATGAACACTGAAGCTTTCTTT.

This chain connects TRBV2 to TRBJ2-1; D is uncertain. CDR3 length equals 11 residues. V lost 5 bases and J lost 8, with 7 bases in between. Germline lookup yields CDR1 SNHLY and CDR2 FYNNEI. Written as DNA, the CDR3 is TGTGCCAGCAGTATGCTTCATGAGCAGTTCTTC. Residues: CASSMLHEQFF.

The genes are TRBV9 and TRBJ2-7; no definite D call. Deletions cut 1 base from V and 3 bases from J, with 8 bases between. Germline loops: CDR1 SGDLS, CDR2 YYNGEE. This CDR3 contains 13 residues. CDR3 bases: TGTGCCAGCAGCGTAAACCCCGACTACGAGCAGTACTTC. Protein product: CASSVNPDYEQYF.

The rearrangement joins TRBV7-8 to TRBJ2-7; maybe TRBD1 (5 bases). Germline V gives CDR1 SGHVS, CDR2 FQNEAQ. The CDR3 sequence is 12 residues long. V lost 5 bases, J lost 4 bases, and 9 bases lay in between. The CDR3 region has the DNA TGTGCCAGCAGCATAGGACATTACGAGCAGTACTTC. The encoded protein is CASSIGHYEQYF.

This clonotype has a handful of counts. The J gene is TRBJ1-4, the V gene TRBV6-5; D is possibly TRBD1 (5 bases). The germline CDR1 and CDR2 sequences are MNHEY and SVGAGI. Trimming took 3 bases from V and 8 from J, leaving 13 bases between them. CDR3 length equals 14 residues. The CDR3 DNA reads TGTGCCAGCAGTTATAGATCGGGGGTGGAAAAACTGTTTTTT. Translation gives CASSYRSGVEKLFF.

This clonotype was observed many times. Relative to the germline gene, one junction end is altered; a read error may explain this. The V gene is TRBV7-2, the J gene TRBJ2-2, with 8 bases aligning to TRBD2. CDR3 length equals 15 residues. Germline loops: CDR1 SGHTA, CDR2 FQGNSA. This chain's CDR3 is CASSRRLAKTGELFF. CDR3 coding DNA: TGTGCCAGCAGCCGTAGACTAGCGAAGACCGGGGAGCTGTTTTTT.